The subject of this entry is one TCR beta chain. Only in-frame clones appear in the TCRdb table, and some are missing; sequencing was by immunoSEQ multiplex PCR. The sample lists around 65,000 clones, more than 75% occurring once. This sample is drawn from a study of T cell changes during pregnancy in multiple sclerosis. This CDR3 has 18 amino acids. This chain links TRBV21-1 with TRBJ2-7; the table's TRBD2 call for D was not verified on the DNA. TRBV21-1 represents a pseudogene. This TCR came from a female donor in good health, enrolled as a control in a pregnancy study. The specimen comprised peripheral blood, sampled in the first trimester of pregnancy. The CDR3 region is CASSKAPGLLLHSYEQYF. CDR3 sequence (DNA): TGTGCCAGCAGCAAAGCCCCGGGACTACTTCTACACTCCTACGAGCAGTACTTC.